This paragraph covers one T cell receptor beta chain sequence. The PCR used 60 Vbeta and 13 Jbeta primers. The repertoire was sequenced with immunoSEQ multiplex PCR; TCRdb's copy has only in-frame clones and lacks some. Of roughly 100,000 clones in the sample, 75% were seen once. Trimming stripped 5 bases from V and 0 bases from J, with 15 bases between. Germline V gene data show CDR1 as SGHTA and CDR2 as FQGTGA. This CDR3 comprises 16 residues. The data originate from a study of cytomegalovirus exposure and HLA in healthy donors. The sequence came from a man aged 35-49 years in good health and CMV-seronegative. The sample comprised PBMCs. The rearrangement uses TRBV7-3 and TRBJ2-3; D possibly corresponds to TRBD2 (6 bases). CDR3 protein: CASSPGPAGSTDTQYF. Here the CDR3 DNA reads TGTGCCAGCAGCCCCGGGCCGGCGGGGAGCACAGATACGCAGTATTTT. The full variable domain, with the rest looked up from reference TRBV7-3 and TRBJ2-3, is GAGVSQTPSNKVTEKGKYVELRCDPISGHTALYWYRQSLGQGPEFLIYFQGTGAADDSGLPNDRFFAVRPEGSVSTLKIQRTERGDSAVYLCASSPGPAGSTDTQYFGPGTRLTVL.